This T cell receptor beta chain was observed in a study of cytomegalovirus exposure and HLA in healthy donors. Study background: There were approximately 85 million unique TCRs (from HLA-typed donors) in an early data release.

Amplification used 60 Vbeta primers and 13 Jbeta primers. The method was immunoSEQ multiplex PCR; TCRdb's version includes in-frame clones alone and lacks a portion of them. The sample includes under 200,000 clones, approximately 73% of them seen just once. Regarding the study as a whole: In terms of immune exposure information, only CMV serostatus was available.

A note on this clone: The antigen is undetermined.

The CDR3 is 11 amino acids. Per germline, CDR1 SGHNT and CDR2 YYREEE (reference sequence). V shed 2 bases and J shed 6 bases, with 4 bases lying between them. All the people who gave samples were healthy bone marrow donors. There were likely unrecorded immune exposures, though donors were nominally healthy when sampled. The clonotype was recovered from a man aged 45 to 65 in good health and CMV-seronegative. The chain recombines TRBV5-4 with TRBJ2-3; D uncertain. Source material: PBMCs. CDR3 sequence reads: CASSFGDTQYF. The CDR3 nucleotides are TGTGCCAGCAGCTTCGGGGATACGCAGTATTTT.